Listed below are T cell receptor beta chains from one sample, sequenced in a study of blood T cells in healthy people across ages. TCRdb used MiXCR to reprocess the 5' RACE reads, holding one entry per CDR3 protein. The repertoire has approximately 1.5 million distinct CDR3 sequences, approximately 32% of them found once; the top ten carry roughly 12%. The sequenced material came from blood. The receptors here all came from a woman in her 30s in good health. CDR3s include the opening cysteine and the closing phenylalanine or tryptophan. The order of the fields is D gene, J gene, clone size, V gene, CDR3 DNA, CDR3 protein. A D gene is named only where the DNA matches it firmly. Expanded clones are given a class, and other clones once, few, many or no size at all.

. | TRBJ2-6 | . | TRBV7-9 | TGTGTCAGCAGCTCCGAGCGACCGAACTCTGGGGCCAACGTCCTGACTTTC | CVSSSERPNSGANVLTF
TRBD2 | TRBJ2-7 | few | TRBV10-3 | TGTGCCATCAGTGAGGGGACTAGCGACTACGAGCAGTACTTC | CAISEGTSDYEQYF
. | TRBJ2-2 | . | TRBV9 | TGTGCCAGCAGCGTAGCTGCGGCTACCGGGGAGCTGTTTTTT | CASSVAAATGELFF
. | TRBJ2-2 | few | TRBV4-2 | TGTGCCAGCAGCCAAACGGCGGTCGTTAGGTCCGGGGAGCTGTTTTTT | CASSQTAVVRSGELFF
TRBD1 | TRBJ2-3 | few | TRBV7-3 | TGTGCCAGCAGCTTAAGTCAGGGGGCCTTAGATACGCAGTATTTT | CASSLSQGALDTQYF
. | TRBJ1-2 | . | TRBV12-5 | TGTGCTAGTGGTTTGGGGGGACGGATCGGCTACACCTTC | CASGLGGRIGYTF
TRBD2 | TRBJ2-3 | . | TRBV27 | TGTGCCAGCAGTTCGCAGCGGGAAGGAACAGATACGCAGTATTTT | CASSSQREGTDTQYF
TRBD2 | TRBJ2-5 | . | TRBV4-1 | TGCGTCAGCAGCTCTCGGGTCGGACTAGCGGGGGGCGTAGAGACCCAGTACTTC | CVSSSRVGLAGGVETQYF
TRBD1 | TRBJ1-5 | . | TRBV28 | TGTGCCAGCACCCACGGACAGGTCTATAGCAATCAGCCCCAGCATTTT | CASTHGQVYSNQPQHF
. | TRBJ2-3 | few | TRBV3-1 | TGTGCCAGCAGCGGGGGGCGGTCAGAGGCAGATACGCAGTATTTT | CASSGGRSEADTQYF
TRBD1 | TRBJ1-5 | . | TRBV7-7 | TGTGCCAGCAGCTCCCCCTTAGGACAGGATAGCAATCAGCCCCAGCATTTT | CASSSPLGQDSNQPQHF
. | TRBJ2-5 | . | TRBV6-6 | TGTGCCAACAGTTACGAGGTGGGACTGGGACGGGAGACCCAGTACTTC | CANSYEVGLGRETQYF
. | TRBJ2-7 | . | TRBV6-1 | TGTGCCAGCAGTGAACAGGTGATCGCCTACGAGCAGTACTTC | CASSEQVIAYEQYF
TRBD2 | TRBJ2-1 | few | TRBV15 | TGTGCCACCAGCGAGTGGACTAGCGGTTGGAATGAGCAGTTCTTC | CATSEWTSGWNEQFF
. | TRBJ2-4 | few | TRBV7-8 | TGTGCCAGCAGCATTAGGGGGGGGAACATTCAGTACTTC | CASSIRGGNIQYF
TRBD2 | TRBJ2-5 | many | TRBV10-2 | TGCGCCAGCAGTTGGGTAGCGGGAGAAACTGGCAGGGAGACCCAGTACTTC | CASSWVAGETGRETQYF